The 13 T cell receptor beta chains in this list originate from one sample, sequenced in a study of T cell responses to AZD1222 COVID-19 vaccine. Assay: immunoSEQ multiplex PCR; the TCRdb copy retains only in-frame clones and omits some. This sample has about 270,000 clones, with 90% to 95% found just once. Sequenced here: peripheral blood, sampled 28 days after the second AZD1222 dose. The receptors come from an adult who received the AZD1222 COVID-19 vaccine.

This sequence joins TRBV5-1 and TRBJ1-1; possibly TRBD1 for D (6 bases). Germline lookup yields CDR1 SGHRS and CDR2 YFSETQ. The CDR3 contains 14 residues. V lost 3 bases, J lost 7 bases, and 16 bases lay in between. The CDR3 DNA sequence: TGCGCCAGCAGCTACCGGACGGAAGGGGGTGAAGCTTTCTTT. Protein product: CASSYRTEGGEAFF.

The chain recombines TRBV6-2 or TRBV6-3 with TRBJ1-3; D gene ambiguous. This CDR3 region has 11 residues. CDR1 and CDR2 from the germline V gene are MNHEY and SVGEGT. Trimming pared 2 bases from V and 4 bases from J, leaving 0 bases between. The CDR3, as DNA: TGTGCCAGCAGTTACGGAAACACCATATATTTT. Residues: CASSYGNTIYF.

The chain combines TRBV4-2 with TRBJ1-3; no reliable D call. CDR1 is LGHNA, CDR2 YNFKEQ, per germline. Trimming pared 1 base from V and 0 bases from J, leaving 7 bases between. The CDR3 is made up of 15 amino acids. CDR3 in DNA: TGTGCCAGCAGCCAAGTATCCAACTCTGGAAACACCATATATTTT. Encoded protein: CASSQVSNSGNTIYF.

This clone appeared a single time. This chain joins TRBV18 and TRBJ2-3; tentative D call: TRBD1 (7 bases). The V gene's germline CDR1 is KGHSH and CDR2 LQKENI. V shed 3 bases and J shed 3 bases, with 13 bases lying between them. The CDR3 length is 15 residues. CDR3 protein: CASSPSGGGTDTQYF. The CDR3 DNA sequence: TGTGCCAGCTCACCGTCAGGGGGAGGTACAGATACGCAGTATTTT.

V gene TRBV15 combines with J gene TRBJ2-7, with 11 bases that match TRBD2. With 4 bases clipped from V and 4 bases from J, the junction kept 6 bases outside the gene matches. The V gene's germline CDR1 is LNHNV and CDR2 YYDKDF (reference sequence). The CDR3 covers 15 residues. The CDR3 DNA sequence: TGTGCCACCAGCAAAACCAGGACTAGCGGGTACGAGCAGTACTTC. Amino acid sequence: CATSKTRTSGYEQYF.

CDR3 bases: TGTGCCAGCAGTGACTCGACAGGGGCGATCTATGGCTACACCTTC. Protein product: CASSDSTGAIYGYTF. This chain links TRBV2 with TRBJ1-2; TRBD1 aligns across 8 bases. The CDR3 totals 15 residues. The V segment lost 3 bases and the J segment 4 bases; nucleotides outside the gene matches: 7. The V gene's germline CDR1 is SNHLY and CDR2 FYNNEI.

The chain uses TRBV5-1 and TRBJ2-6; maybe TRBD2 (6 bases). Trimming stripped 3 bases from V and 2 bases from J, with 18 bases between. This CDR3 spans 18 amino acids. In germline, CDR1 is SGHRS, CDR2 YFSETQ. CDR3 nucleotide sequence: TGCGCCAGCAGCTCCGGGAGCAGCGTGGGCCCTGGGGCCAACGTCCTGACTTTC. Encoded protein: CASSSGSSVGPGANVLTF.

The chain recombines TRBV9 with TRBJ2-7; TRBD1 agrees at 11 bases. CDR3 size: 16 residues. CDR1 SGDLS and CDR2 YYNGEE come from the germline V gene. V shed 0 bases and J 6 bases; nucleotides not matched to a gene: 8. CDR3 protein: CASSVAAPGTGGEQYF. The DNA for the CDR3 is TGTGCCAGCAGCGTAGCCGCCCCCGGGACAGGGGGCGAGCAGTACTTC.

The V and J genes are TRBV19 and TRBJ1-1; a weak D match, TRBD1 (6 bases). Trimming shortened V by 2 bases and J by 3 bases, and 10 bases separated the two germline ends. The CDR3 runs 14 residues. CDR1 LNHDA and CDR2 SQIVND come from the germline V gene (reference sequence). CDR3 nucleotides: TGTGCCAGTAGTATAAACAGGGCGGACACTGAAGCTTTCTTT. Protein: CASSINRADTEAFF.

The J gene is TRBJ1-6, the V gene TRBV19, with D hard to call. Looked up from germline, CDR1 is LNHDA and CDR2 is SQIVND (reference sequence). The length of the CDR3 is 11 residues. Between the trimmed V and J ends, which lost 5 bases and 8 bases, there was a span of 4 bases. In DNA form, the CDR3 reads TGTGCCAGTAGTTCGGATTCACCCCTCCACTTT. It is translated as CASSSDSPLHF.

This chain links TRBV11-2 with TRBJ2-7, with 10 bases fitting TRBD1. J was trimmed by 2 bases and V by 3 bases; bases with no gene match: 4. The CDR3 contains 15 residues. Germline CDR1 is SGHAT and CDR2 is FQNNGV. CDR3 sequence: CASSLGGTGAYEQYF. The DNA for the CDR3 is TGTGCCAGCAGCTTGGGCGGGACAGGGGCCTACGAGCAGTACTTC.

The chain links TRBV11-3 to TRBJ1-4; 9 bases are shared with TRBD1. This CDR3 has 14 residues. Germline V lookup: CDR1 SGHNT, CDR2 YENEEA. J was trimmed by 5 bases and V by 4 bases; bases with no gene match: 2. The CDR3: CASSSTGGNEKLFF. The CDR3 coding sequence is TGTGCCAGCAGCTCGACAGGGGGAAATGAAAAACTGTTTTTT.

The V call is TRBV5-4, the J call TRBJ2-1; TRBD2 might be the D (7 bases). Germline V lookup: CDR1 SGHNT, CDR2 YYREEE (reference sequence). The V gene lost 7 bases and the J gene lost 4 bases, with 15 bases spanning the gap. The CDR3 is 14 residues long. This CDR3 is CASHLRGGYNEQFF. CDR3 coding DNA: TGTGCCAGCCATTTGAGGGGGGGGTACAATGAGCAGTTCTTC.